The clone carrying this T cell receptor beta chain showed up just once. Cohort allocation depended upon clinical history that participants reported. Using immunoSEQ multiplex PCR, the repertoire was profiled, and TCRdb retains in-frame clones only, with some absent. Among almost 500,000 clones listed, about 85% were seen once. These data belong to a study of blood T cell repertoires in COVID-19. Across the whole study: There were acute and convalescent COVID-19 samples, and they came from the United States, Italy and Spain.

This CDR3 is built from 12 residues. V shed 7 bases and J shed 4 bases, with 10 bases lying between them. In germline, CDR1 is MNHEY, CDR2 SVGEGT. The TCR originated in a woman aged 60-70 years who had recovered from COVID-19. The source material was PBMCs or T cells enriched from blood (not recorded which). The J gene is TRBJ1-2, the V gene TRBV6-2 or TRBV6-3; D remains unclear. CDR3 bases: TGTGCCAGCACCCCCGGTCCCTATGGCTACACCTTC. Amino acids: CASTPGPYGYTF.